This TCR beta chain is from a study of shared clonotypes between healthy human individuals. V shed 3 bases and J shed 0 bases, with 6 bases lying between them. CDR3 length: 14 amino acids. Germline V lookup: CDR1 KGHSH, CDR2 LQKENI. This clone was observed at least ten times. The data were produced by immunoSEQ multiplex PCR, yet TCRdb's version contains in-frame clones alone and is incomplete. Of more than 550,000 clones in the sample, 55% to 80% were seen once. The clonotype originates from a young woman in good health. Sequencing was performed on memory CD4+ T cells sorted from blood. As for subset: CD45RA-negative fraction. The chain recombines TRBV18 with TRBJ1-5, with unresolved D. The CDR3 reads CASSPGVSNQPQHF. Written as DNA, the CDR3 is TGTGCCAGCTCACCCGGGGTTAGCAATCAGCCCCAGCATTTT.